This T cell receptor beta chain was profiled in a study of regulatory T cells in long-lasting Graves disease. Study conclusions and caveats: Gene preferences differed: TRBV28, TRBJ1-2, TRBJ2-5 in persistent cases.

This clonotype was seen a single time. Its antigen is not identified. Time point here: newly diagnosed GD, antithyroid drugs for less than 3 months. PBMC RNA served as the TCR library source. Germline CDR1 reads LNHDA; CDR2 reads SQIVND (reference sequence). J was trimmed by 5 bases and V by 6 bases; bases with no gene match: 6. The CDR3 runs to 14 residues. For TCR beta, libraries came from iRepertoire HTBI primers and Arm-PCR of CDR3 regions. Each CDR3 protein gets one entry after TCRdb re-called the multiplex PCR reads with MiXCR. Of roughly 400,000 distinct CDR3 sequences listed, 14% to 15% are singletons. These data were also filed under a second study, of T cells in Graves' hyperthyroidism and ophthalmopathy. That report adds: Carried out on the TCR CDR3, a first-round RT-PCR used the HTBI primer set. The majority of expanded thyroid clonotypes above 0.001 also appeared in blood. The model forecast ophthalmopathy, anticipating it by a median around 6.9 months before onset.

The material sequenced was peripheral blood mononuclear cells (PBMCs), taken at new diagnosis, from a patient treated with antithyroid drugs. This receptor was identified in a woman in her thirties or forties with Graves disease. J is TRBJ2-2 and V is TRBV19; TRBD2 agrees at 7 bases. The DNA of the CDR3 is TGTGCCAGTAGATGGGGGGAGGGGACCGGGGAGCTGTTTTTT. Its protein is CASRWGEGTGELFF.